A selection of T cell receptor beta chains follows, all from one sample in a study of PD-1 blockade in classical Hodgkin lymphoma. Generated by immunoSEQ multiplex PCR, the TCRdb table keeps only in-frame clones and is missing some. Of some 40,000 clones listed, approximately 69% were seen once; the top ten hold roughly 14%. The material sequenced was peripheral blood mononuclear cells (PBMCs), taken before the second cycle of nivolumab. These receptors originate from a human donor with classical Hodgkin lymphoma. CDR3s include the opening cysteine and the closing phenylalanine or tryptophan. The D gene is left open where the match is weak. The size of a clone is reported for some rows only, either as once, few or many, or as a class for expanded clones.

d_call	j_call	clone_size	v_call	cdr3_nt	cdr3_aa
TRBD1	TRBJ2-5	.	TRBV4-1	TGCGCCAGCAGCCAGCCCGGGACAGGGCAAGAGACCCAGTACTTC	CASSQPGTGQETQYF
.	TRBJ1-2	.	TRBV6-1	TGTGCCAGCAGTGAAGCTCGGGGGGCCTATGGCTACACCTTC	CASSEARGAYGYTF
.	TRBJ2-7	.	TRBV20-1	TGCAGTGCTAGAGGATCCTACGAGCAGTACTTC	CSARGSYEQYF
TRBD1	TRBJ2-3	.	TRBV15	TGTGCCGCCCGACAGGGCTTTAACACAGATACGCAGTATTTT	CAARQGFNTDTQYF
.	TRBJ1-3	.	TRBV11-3	TGTGCCAGCAGCCAGACATCGACCTCTGGAAGCACCATATATTTT	CASSQTSTSGSTIYF
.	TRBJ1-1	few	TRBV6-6	TGTGCCAGCAGTCAACCGGGCCTGAACACTGAAGCTTTCTTT	CASSQPGLNTEAFF
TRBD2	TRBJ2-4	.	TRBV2	TGTGCCAGCAGACGTAGCGGGGGTCGCTCCGGGGAAGCCAAAAACATTCAGTACTTC	CASRRSGGRSGEAKNIQYF
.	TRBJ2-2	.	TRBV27	TGTGCCAGCAGTCAGTTTTACATGGACCCCGGGGAGCTGTTTTTT	CASSQFYMDPGELFF
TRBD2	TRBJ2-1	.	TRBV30	TGTGCCTGGAGTTTGGGACTAGGGGACAATGAGCAGTTCTTC	CAWSLGLGDNEQFF
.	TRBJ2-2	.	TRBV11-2	TGTGCCAGCAGCTTAGGGGGCATCGACACCGGGGAGCTGTTTTTT	CASSLGGIDTGELFF
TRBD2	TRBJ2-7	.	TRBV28	TGTGCCACCCTCACTAGCGGGAGGGCGTACGAGCAGTACTTC	CATLTSGRAYEQYF
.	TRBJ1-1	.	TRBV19	TGTGCCAGTAGTCCACGAACCCACACTGAAGCTTTCTTT	CASSPRTHTEAFF
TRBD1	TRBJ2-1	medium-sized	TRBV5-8	TGTGCCAGCAGTGCCGGGGGGACAGGGGGCTACAATGAGCAGTTCTTC	CASSAGGTGGYNEQFF
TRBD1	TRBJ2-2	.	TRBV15	TGTGCCACCAGCAGCCCGGGACAGGGGAGAAACACCGGGGAGCTGTTTTTT	CATSSPGQGRNTGELFF
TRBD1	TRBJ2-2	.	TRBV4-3	TGCGCCAGCAGCCAAGCGTCGCCCCGGACAGGGATTACCGGGGAGCTGTTTTTT	CASSQASPRTGITGELFF
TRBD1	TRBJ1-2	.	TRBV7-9	TGTGCCAGCAGCTTAGTTGGGACAGGGCCTGGCTACACCTTC	CASSLVGTGPGYTF
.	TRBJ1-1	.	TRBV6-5	TGTGCCAGCACCCGCGACGGGGTTATGAACACTGAAGCTTTCTTT	CASTRDGVMNTEAFF
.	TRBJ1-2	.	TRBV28	TGTGCCAGCAGTTTAAAGGGGGTCCTTATCGGCTACACCTTC	CASSLKGVLIGYTF
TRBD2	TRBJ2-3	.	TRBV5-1	TGCGCCAGCAGCTTCTGGTTCCGGTCGGCGGGAGATAGATCAGATACGCAGTATTTT	CASSFWFRSAGDRSDTQYF
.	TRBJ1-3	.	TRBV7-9	TGTGCCAGCAGCCAAGAGGGAGTCGGCTACACCATATATTTT	CASSQEGVGYTIYF
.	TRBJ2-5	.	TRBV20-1	TGCAGTGCAGGGAAAGAGACCCAGTACTTC	CSAGKETQYF
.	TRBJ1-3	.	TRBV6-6	TGTGCCAGCAGACCTGAGTACACCGGAAACACCATATATTTT	CASRPEYTGNTIYF
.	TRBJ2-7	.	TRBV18	TGTGCCAGCTCGCAGATGGGGCAGGCTTTCCTCGAGCAGTACTTC	CASSQMGQAFLEQYF
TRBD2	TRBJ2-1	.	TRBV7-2	TGTGCCAGCAGCTTAGCGGGGAGGGCCGTCAGCAATGAGCAGTTCTTC	CASSLAGRAVSNEQFF
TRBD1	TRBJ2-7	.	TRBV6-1	TGTGCCAGCAGTACCCGGGACAGGGTCTCCGAGCAGTACTTC	CASSTRDRVSEQYF
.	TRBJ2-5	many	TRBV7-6	TGTGCCAGCAGCGACGCTGTGTTTGAGACCCAGTACTTC	CASSDAVFETQYF
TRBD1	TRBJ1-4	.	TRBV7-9	TGTGCCAGCAGCGAAGGGACAGGGAATGAAAAACTGTTTTTT	CASSEGTGNEKLFF
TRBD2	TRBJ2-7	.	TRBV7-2	TGTGCCAGCAGCCAAGATCCTAGACTAGCGGGGGGTGACGAGCAGTACTTC	CASSQDPRLAGGDEQYF
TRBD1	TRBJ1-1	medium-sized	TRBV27	TGTGCCAGCACCCCGGGACAGGGATCCACTGAAGCTTTCTTT	CASTPGQGSTEAFF
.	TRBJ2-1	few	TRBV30	TGTGCCTGGAGTGTACTGCGGGGCTCCTACAATGAGCAGTTCTTC	CAWSVLRGSYNEQFF
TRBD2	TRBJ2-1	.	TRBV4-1	TGCGCCAGCAGCCAGCTAGCGGGGGGGCCGGGTGAGCAGTTCTTC	CASSQLAGGPGEQFF
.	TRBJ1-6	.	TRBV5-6	TGTGCCAGCAGCTTGACAGGGCTTGTCCATGGCCTCCACTTT	CASSLTGLVHGLHF
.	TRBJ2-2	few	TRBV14	TGTGCCAGCAGCCCGAGGGTCAATTCCGGGGAGCTGTTTTTT	CASSPRVNSGELFF
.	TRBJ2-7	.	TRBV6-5	TGTGCCAGCAGTTACTTGGCAGGGGTTTCCTACGAGCAGTACTTC	CASSYLAGVSYEQYF
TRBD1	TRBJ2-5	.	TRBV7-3	TGTGCCAGCAGTCCAACAGGGGTAGATCTAGAGACCCAGTACTTC	CASSPTGVDLETQYF
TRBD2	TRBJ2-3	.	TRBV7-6	TGTGCCAGCAGCTCCCCCAGCGGGGGTAGCACAGATACGCAGTATTTT	CASSSPSGGSTDTQYF
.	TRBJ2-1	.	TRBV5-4	TGTGCCAGCAGCCCGGGACAACTGCACGATGAGCAGTTCTTC	CASSPGQLHDEQFF
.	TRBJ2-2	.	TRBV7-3	TGTGCCAGCAGCTTAACCTTCGGACGAGGCACCGGGGAGCTGTTTTTT	CASSLTFGRGTGELFF
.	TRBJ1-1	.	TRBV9	TGTGCCAGCAGCGTAGGGGGGACTGAAGCTTTCTTT	CASSVGGTEAFF
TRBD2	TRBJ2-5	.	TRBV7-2	TGTGCCAGCAGCCCCGGGAGCGGGAAGCAAGAGACCCAGTACTTC	CASSPGSGKQETQYF